This T cell receptor (beta chain) was captured in a study of response to subunit inactivated influenza vaccine (dated 2018 in TCRdb). Turning to the overall study: Deep quantitative profiling of the T cell receptor repertoire was used in the study to follow responses to a trivalent subunit inactivated influenza vaccine. Summary of the overall study and its limitations: According to the authors, only a limited number of new T cells may be recruited by each seasonal influenza vaccination.

There are 14 amino acids in the CDR3, from cysteine to phenylalanine inclusive. Kept here is only the CDR3 DNA, which spans 42 bases and is read in frame from base 1. From a lookup of the germline V gene, CDR1 and CDR2 are SGHTA and FQGNSA. The V end gives up 4 bases and the J end 4 bases, leaving 3 bases in the junction not matched to a gene. This clonotype was seen a few times. Its binding antigen is unknown. Nothing much larger sits one base from this clone, and base qualities are not available. The protocol used for the library was RT-PCR. Sequencing instrument: Illumina HiSeq 2500. The raw public reads went through TCRdb reprocessing: fastp at Q25, MiXCR clone calling, in-frame beta chains kept. Rows merge per CDR3 protein into single entries with the most common DNA and genes. Recorded for this sample are roughly 700,000 distinct CDR3 sequences; approximately 15% of them occurred a single time. 5.5% to 7% of the sample goes to the ten largest clones.

Rearrangement joined TRBV7-2 to TRBJ2-1; TRBD1 fits 8 bases in the junction. The TCR was taken from a man in his fifties or sixties who received an inactivated influenza vaccine. Donor details come from another sample of the same person, matched by shared clones. The material sequenced was PBMCs from blood, taken around 15 days before vaccination. The CDR3 has the sequence CASSSRDRYNEQFF. The sequence in DNA is TGTGCCAGCAGCTCCCGGGACAGGTACAATGAGCAGTTCTTC.